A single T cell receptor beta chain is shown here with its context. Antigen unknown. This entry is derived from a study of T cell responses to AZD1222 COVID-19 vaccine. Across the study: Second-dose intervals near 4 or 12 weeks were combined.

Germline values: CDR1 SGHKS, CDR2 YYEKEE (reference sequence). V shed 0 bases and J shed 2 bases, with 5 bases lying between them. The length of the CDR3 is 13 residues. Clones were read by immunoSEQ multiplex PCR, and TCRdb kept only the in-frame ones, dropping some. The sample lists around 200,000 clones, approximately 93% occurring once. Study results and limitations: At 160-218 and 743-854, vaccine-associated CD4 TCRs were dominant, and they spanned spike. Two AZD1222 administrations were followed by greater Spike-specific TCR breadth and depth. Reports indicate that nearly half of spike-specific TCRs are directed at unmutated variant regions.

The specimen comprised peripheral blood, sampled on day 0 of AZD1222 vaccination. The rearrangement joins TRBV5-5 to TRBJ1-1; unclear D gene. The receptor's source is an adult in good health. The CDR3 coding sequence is TGTGCCAGCAGCTTGGGTCGAAACACTGAAGCTTTCTTT. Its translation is CASSLGRNTEAFF.